This T cell receptor beta chain was recovered during a study of shared clonotypes between healthy human individuals. Study in general: Contributing individuals were a couple of females and a few males aged 18 to 49.

Sequencing was performed with immunoSEQ multiplex PCR; in TCRdb, only in-frame clones are kept and a portion is missing. Seen here are roughly 500,000 clones, 70% to 80% observed once, and the top ten hold 10% to 15%. With 2 bases removed from V and 2 bases from J, the gap between germline ends came to 13 bases. This CDR3 has 15 residues. Germline assignment: CDR1 SGHTA and CDR2 FQGTGA. The TCR originated in a middle-aged woman in good health. Some clones in this sample may be carry-over from other donors' samples. The sequencing sample was made of PBMCs. The V gene is TRBV7-3, the J gene TRBJ2-7; perhaps D is TRBD1 or TRBD2 (6 bases each). The CDR3 loop is CASSLFGGRTYEQYF. CDR3 coding DNA: TGTGCCAGCAGCTTATTTGGGGGGCGAACCTACGAGCAGTACTTC.